These 24 T cell receptor beta chains came from one sample sequenced in a study of cytomegalovirus exposure and HLA in healthy donors. Primers included in the PCR were 60 Vbeta and 13 Jbeta primers. Generated by immunoSEQ multiplex PCR, the TCRdb table keeps only in-frame clones and is missing some. This table holds 100,000 to 150,000 clones, 70% to 85% found once. The sequencing input was PBMCs. Receptors were obtained from a man aged 40-55 years in good health and CMV-seropositive.

A single count supports this clone. The J gene is TRBJ1-1, the V gene TRBV2; the D gene is possibly TRBD1 (6 bases). The CDR3 contains 13 residues. V was trimmed by 4 bases and J by 7 bases, leaving 13 bases between them. CDR1 and CDR2 from the germline V gene are SNHLY and FYNNEI. CDR3 loop: CASSGYRADEAFF. CDR3 DNA sequence: TGTGCCAGCAGTGGGTACAGGGCGGATGAAGCTTTCTTT.

The chain employs TRBV19 and TRBJ2-1; D is ambiguous. Germline V gene lookup returns CDR1 LNHDA and CDR2 SQIVND (reference sequence). The CDR3 loop spans 17 amino acids. Trimming removed 8 bases from V and 0 bases from J, with 20 bases in between. The CDR3 protein is CASRNSVSASSYNEQFF. Here the CDR3 DNA reads TGTGCCAGTCGAAATTCGGTCAGCGCGAGCTCCTACAATGAGCAGTTCTTC.

This chain uses TRBV2 with TRBJ2-2; weak D call: TRBD2 (5 bases). This CDR3 is built from 15 residues. Trimming pared 7 bases from V and 5 bases from J, leaving 17 bases between. Per the germline V gene, CDR1 is SNHLY and CDR2 is FYNNEI. Here the CDR3 DNA reads TGTGCCAGCACTATGGGTTCCTCGGGAACCGGGGAGCTGTTTTTT. Translating it yields CASTMGSSGTGELFF.

V is TRBV4-1 and J is TRBJ1-1; possibly TRBD1 for D (5 bases). Per the germline V gene, CDR1 is MGHRA and CDR2 is YSYEKL. CDR3 length equals 15 residues. Between the trimmed V and J ends, which lost 8 bases and 3 bases, there was a span of 19 bases. This CDR3 is CASGLPQAFYTEAFF. The CDR3 nucleotides are TGCGCCAGCGGTCTACCACAGGCCTTTTACACTGAAGCTTTCTTT.

This chain links TRBV7-2 with TRBJ2-1, with a weak D call TRBD2 (7 bases). Between the trimmed V and J ends, which lost 3 bases and 2 bases, there was a span of 11 bases. The CDR3 consists of 15 residues. CDR1 is SGHTA and CDR2 is FQGNSA in the germline V gene. As DNA, the CDR3 is TGTGCCAGCAGCTTCGGCGGGGGCCCCTACAATGAGCAGTTCTTC. It yields the protein CASSFGGGPYNEQFF.

The V call is TRBV10-3, the J call TRBJ2-2; D not certain. Germline CDR1 is ENHRY and CDR2 is SYGVKD. The CDR3 extends over 15 amino acids. Trimming left V 4 bases short and J 0 bases short, with 9 bases between. CDR3 DNA sequence: TGTGCCATCAGTGGAACAGCCTCGAACACCGGGGAGCTGTTTTTT. This gives the protein CAISGTASNTGELFF.

Remarks on this clone: One end of the junction is discordant with germline, which a read error may explain. V and J are TRBV6-5 and TRBJ1-5; unclear D gene. The germline CDR1 and CDR2 sequences are MNHEY and SVGAGI. The CDR3 totals 12 residues. The CDR3 coding sequence is TGTGCCGGCAGTTCTCCCAATCAGCCCCAGCATTTT. Amino acid sequence: CAGSSPNQPQHF.

The J gene is TRBJ1-4, the V gene TRBV11-2, with TRBD1 as a possible D gene (5 bases). The CDR3 length is 15 residues. The germline V and J ends were trimmed by 4 bases and 8 bases, with 17 bases remaining between them. Germline-derived CDR1 and CDR2 are SGHAT and FQNNGV. The CDR3 sequence: CASSSSQGTQEKLFF. CDR3 in DNA: TGTGCCAGCAGCTCCTCTCAGGGAACTCAAGAAAAACTGTTTTTT.

The V call is TRBV28, the J call TRBJ2-7; TRBD1 agrees at 11 bases. The CDR3 consists of 15 residues. The V segment lost 2 bases and the J segment 2 bases; nucleotides outside the gene matches: 2. From germline, CDR1 is MDHEN and CDR2 SYDVKM. CDR3 DNA sequence: TGTGCCAGCAGTTTAGGGGGACAGGGGGCCTACGAGCAGTACTTC. Its translation is CASSLGGQGAYEQYF.

V and J are TRBV18 and TRBJ1-2; D call uncertain. This CDR3 is built from 12 residues. The ends were cut back, 2 bases at V and 8 bases at J, with 9 bases in the middle. Germline loops: CDR1 KGHSH, CDR2 LQKENI. The CDR3 nucleotides read TGTGCCAGCTCACCAGCCGGGGTAGGCTACACCTTC. Protein product: CASSPAGVGYTF.

The genes are TRBV27 and TRBJ2-7; 12 nucleotides match TRBD2. CDR3 length equals 15 residues. Germline CDR1 is MNHEY and CDR2 is SMNVEV (reference sequence). V lost 5 bases to trimming and J lost 4 bases; unmatched junction nucleotides: 6. The CDR3 coding sequence is TGTGCCAGCAGTCCCGGGACTAGCGGGTTTTACGAGCAGTACTTC. Protein: CASSPGTSGFYEQYF.

The chain is built from TRBV15 and TRBJ2-7; a possible D gene is TRBD2 (5 bases). CDR1 and CDR2 from the germline V gene are LNHNV and YYDKDF (reference sequence). CDR3 length: 16 residues. V dropped 1 base and J dropped 0 bases, with 13 bases sitting between them. CDR3 amino acids: CATSRGRGASSYEQYF. As DNA, the CDR3 is TGTGCCACCAGCAGAGGCCGGGGTGCGAGCTCCTACGAGCAGTACTTC.

The V and J genes are TRBV5-1 and TRBJ2-7, with TRBD1 identical over 7 bases. V dropped 4 bases and J dropped 1; count of bases not matched to a gene: 5. This CDR3 spans 14 amino acids. Germline assignment: CDR1 SGHRS and CDR2 YFSETQ. The CDR3 loop is CASSTQQGSYEQYF. The CDR3 DNA reads TGCGCCAGCAGCACCCAACAGGGGTCCTACGAGCAGTACTTC.

V and J are TRBV2 and TRBJ1-3, with TRBD1 as a possible D gene (5 bases). Trimming took off 7 bases at V and 7 bases at J, with 14 bases between the two ends. The CDR3 is 13 residues long. Germline CDR1 and CDR2: SNHLY and FYNNEI. The DNA for the CDR3 is TGTGCCAGCATGGGGGGTATCCGTAACACCATATATTTT. Residues: CASMGGIRNTIYF.

This clone has more than one count but fewer than ten. V is TRBV2 and J is TRBJ1-1; 11 bases match TRBD1. Looked up from germline, CDR1 is SNHLY and CDR2 is FYNNEI. The CDR3 has 20 residues. V trimming: 7 bases; J trimming: 3 bases; junction bases outside the gene matches: 22. CDR3 sequence reads: CASTELMGGGQGASDTEAFF. In DNA form, the CDR3 reads TGTGCCAGCACCGAACTCATGGGGGGCGGACAGGGGGCTTCGGACACTGAAGCTTTCTTT.

V and J are TRBV6-5 and TRBJ1-6; a weak D match, TRBD1 (6 bases). The CDR3 totals 14 residues. Germline V lookup: CDR1 MNHEY, CDR2 SVGAGI. V was cut by 8 bases and J by 7 bases, with 15 bases left in between. CDR3 loop: CASGYRDLNSPLHF. The CDR3 nucleotides read TGTGCCAGCGGGTACAGGGACCTCAATTCACCCCTCCACTTT.

The gene calls are TRBV5-4 and TRBJ2-2, with D possibly TRBD1 on 6 matching bases. V dropped 5 bases and J dropped 4 bases, with 15 bases sitting between them. The CDR3 covers 15 residues. Germline V lookup: CDR1 SGHNT, CDR2 YYREEE (reference sequence). This CDR3 reads CASRVSQGSTGELFF. DNA of the CDR3: TGTGCCAGCAGAGTTTCACAGGGAAGCACCGGGGAGCTGTTTTTT.

J is TRBJ2-7 and V is TRBV6-1; D not resolved. Trimming left V 10 bases short and J 0 bases short, with 10 bases between. Germline CDR1 is MNHNS and CDR2 is SASEGT. This CDR3 is built from 12 residues. For the CDR3, the DNA is TGTGCCACTGAGCCCAACTCCTACGAGCAGTACTTC. It yields the protein CATEPNSYEQYF.

This clone was observed a single time. J is TRBJ1-4 and V is TRBV9; TRBD1 aligns across 8 bases. V gave up 6 bases and J gave up 1 base; unmatched junction bases: 5. CDR3 size: 15 residues. Germline V CDR1 and CDR2: SGDLS, YYNGEE. This CDR3 reads CASNLDRETNEKLFF. CDR3 in DNA: TGTGCCAGCAACCTGGACAGGGAAACTAATGAAAAACTGTTTTTT.

The V gene is TRBV6-1, the J gene TRBJ2-1, with 10 bases fitting TRBD2. CDR1 and CDR2 from the germline V gene are MNHNS and SASEGT. After removal of 6 bases from V and 9 bases from J, the junction contained 8 bases not matched to a gene. The CDR3 consists of 14 residues. This chain's CDR3 is CASRGSGGAGEQFF. In DNA, the CDR3 is TGTGCCAGCAGGGGGAGCGGGGGGGCTGGTGAGCAGTTCTTC.

The chain joins TRBV15 to TRBJ1-2; D not certain. The CDR3 is 14 amino acids. Trimming cost V 4 bases and J 6 bases, with 15 bases left between them. Germline V lookup: CDR1 LNHNV, CDR2 YYDKDF (reference sequence). The CDR3 loop is CATSTYPGENGYTF. DNA for the CDR3: TGTGCCACCAGCACCTACCCCGGGGAAAATGGCTACACCTTC.

V usage is TRBV10-3 and J usage is TRBJ1-2; the D is unclear. The CDR3 is made up of 12 amino acids. Per the germline V gene, CDR1 is ENHRY and CDR2 is SYGVKD. Trimming stripped 3 bases from V and 2 bases from J, with 4 bases between. The CDR3 DNA sequence: TGTGCCATCAGTGACATGAACTATGGCTACACCTTC. This encodes CAISDMNYGYTF.

The table lists this clone with a few counts. The V gene is TRBV6-6, the J gene TRBJ1-2; no firm D call. Looked up from germline, CDR1 is MNHNY and CDR2 is SVGAGI (reference sequence). This CDR3 has 15 residues. Between the trimmed V and J ends, which lost 2 bases and 1 base, there was a span of 11 bases. The CDR3 DNA sequence: TGTGCCAGCAGTTACAAAGACGGGGTTAACTATGGCTACACCTTC. It translates to CASSYKDGVNYGYTF.

This chain uses TRBV9 with TRBJ2-1; TRBD2 agrees at 11 bases. CDR3 length: 16 residues. The V gene's germline CDR1 is SGDLS and CDR2 YYNGEE. The J segment lost 8 bases and the V segment lost 0 bases, leaving 7 bases of the junction unmatched. CDR3 sequence: CASSVVSGGARDEQFF. Here the CDR3 DNA reads TGTGCCAGCAGCGTAGTTAGCGGGGGGGCCAGGGATGAGCAGTTCTTC.